These 12 T cell receptor beta chains share one sample of origin, sequenced in a study of T cells in localized non-small cell lung cancer. The data were produced by immunoSEQ multiplex PCR, yet TCRdb's version contains in-frame clones alone and is incomplete. The table records about 1,100 clones, 20% to 25% of them present only once. This material consisted of normal lung tissue next to the tumor, taken before any cancer treatment. The receptors derive from a male donor at least 60 years old with stage I lung adenocarcinoma.

J is TRBJ1-1 and V is TRBV18, with D possibly matching TRBD1 (6 bases). The V end was cut by 1 base, the J end by 4 bases, with 10 bases between. CDR1 is KGHSH, CDR2 LQKENI, per germline. CDR3 size: 14 residues. CDR3 loop: CASSPRQETTEAFF. DNA of the CDR3: TGTGCCAGCTCACCACGACAGGAAACCACTGAAGCTTTCTTT.

V gene TRBV28 combines with J gene TRBJ2-7, with D maybe TRBD2 (6 bases). The CDR3 covers 15 residues. CDR1 is MDHEN and CDR2 is SYDVKM in the germline V gene. V lost 7 bases and J lost 2, with 18 bases in between. The CDR3 nucleotides are TGTGCCAGCACTCTCCCCGGGGGAGGCACCTACGAGCAGTACTTC. The encoded protein is CASTLPGGGTYEQYF.

A few counts support this clone. The chain uses TRBV11-3 and TRBJ2-5, with no clear D. The CDR3 is 15 amino acids. V shed 2 bases and J shed 5 bases, with 15 bases lying between them. In germline, CDR1 is SGHNT, CDR2 YENEEA. The CDR3 protein is CASSLRVSVGETQYF. The CDR3, as DNA: TGTGCCAGCAGCTTAAGGGTGTCGGTTGGGGAGACCCAGTACTTC. Combining the CDR3 with reference TRBV11-3 and TRBJ2-5 gives the whole variable domain EAGVVQSPRYKIIEKKQPVAFWCNPISGHNTLYWYLQNLGQGPELLIRYENEEAVDDSQLPKDRFSAERLKGVDSTLKIQPAELGDSAVYLCASSLRVSVGETQYFGPGTRLLVL.

J is TRBJ2-7 and V is TRBV28; D may be TRBD1 or TRBD2 (6 bases each). Germline CDR1 is MDHEN and CDR2 is SYDVKM. The V end lost 7 bases, the J end lost 1 base, and 14 bases lay between the germline ends. There are 14 residues in the CDR3. The DNA of the CDR3 is TGTGCCAGCAAGGGGGGAACCGTATCCTACGAGCAGTACTTC. It yields the protein CASKGGTVSYEQYF.

The gene calls are TRBV14 and TRBJ2-4; 7 nucleotides match TRBD2. CDR1 and CDR2 (germline): SGHDN, FVKESK. The CDR3 consists of 17 residues. J gave up 2 bases and V 5 bases, and 12 bases lay outside the gene matches. The CDR3 protein is CASSSVGGSVSKNIQYF. In DNA, the CDR3 is TGTGCCAGCAGCTCAGTTGGCGGGAGTGTGTCCAAAAACATTCAGTACTTC. The whole variable domain, filled in from reference TRBV14 and TRBJ2-4, reads EAGVTQFPSHSVIEKGQTVTLRCDPISGHDNLYWYRRVMGKEIKFLLHFVKESKQDESGMPNNRFLAERTGGTYSTLKVQPAELEDSGVYFCASSSVGGSVSKNIQYFGAGTRLSVL.

The chain couples TRBV6-8 to TRBJ2-1; D perhaps matches TRBD2 (6 bases). V shed 5 bases and J shed 1 base, with 12 bases lying between them. Germline V lookup: CDR1 MNHGY, CDR2 SAAAGT. This CDR3 spans 15 amino acids. The CDR3 spells CASSEVGGSYNEQFF. CDR3 DNA: TGTGCCAGCAGTGAGGTGGGAGGTTCCTACAATGAGCAGTTCTTC.

This clone counts as large. CDR3 DNA: TGTGCCAGCAGCTTGGACTCCCCGGGGGCAGAGCAGTTCTTC. Translation: CASSLDSPGAEQFF. This chain uses TRBV11-3 with TRBJ2-1; D possibly matches TRBD1 or TRBD2 (6 bases each). CDR1 and CDR2 (germline): SGHNT, YENEEA. The CDR3 extends over 14 amino acids. Trimming removed 3 bases from V and 10 bases from J, with 16 bases in between. Looking up the rest from reference TRBV11-3 and TRBJ2-1 gives the full variable domain: EAGVVQSPRYKIIEKKQPVAFWCNPISGHNTLYWYLQNLGQGPELLIRYENEEAVDDSQLPKDRFSAERLKGVDSTLKIQPAELGDSAVYLCASSLDSPGAEQFFGPGTRLTVL.

CDR3 bases: TGTGCCAGCAGCGCTACCGGGACCCACTATGGCTACACCTTC. Amino acids: CASSATGTHYGYTF. This rearrangement joins TRBV9 to TRBJ1-2, with D possibly matching TRBD1 (5 bases). With 3 bases removed from V and 3 bases from J, the gap between germline ends came to 12 bases. The CDR3 contains 14 residues. CDR1 is SGDLS, CDR2 YYNGEE, per germline.

J is TRBJ2-1 and V is TRBV6-8; TRBD2 matches at 10 bases. Germline V gene lookup returns CDR1 MNHGY and CDR2 SAAAGT. This CDR3 has 17 residues. The trim removed 6 bases at V and 7 bases at J, leaving 15 bases unmatched. The CDR3 here is CASSHSMLAGVGNEQFF. CDR3 DNA: TGTGCCAGCAGCCACTCCATGCTAGCGGGAGTTGGTAATGAGCAGTTCTTC.

The chain is built from TRBV19 and TRBJ2-5; no clear D. V gave up 1 base and J gave up 4 bases, with 4 bases separating them. Germline V gene lookup returns CDR1 LNHDA and CDR2 SQIVND (reference sequence). This CDR3 comprises 12 residues. DNA of the CDR3: TGTGCCAGTAGTATAGCCGGAGAGACCCAGTACTTC. The encoded protein is CASSIAGETQYF.

This clone was seen only a few times. The rearrangement joins TRBV9 to TRBJ1-1; the D is unclear. CDR1 and CDR2 from the germline V gene are SGDLS and YYNGEE. V was cut by 0 bases and J by 3 bases, with 6 bases left in between. The CDR3 is 13 residues long. The CDR3 DNA reads as TGTGCCAGCAGCGTAGGTCTGGACACTGAAGCTTTCTTT. As protein: CASSVGLDTEAFF. Full variable domain (missing parts from reference TRBV9 and TRBJ1-1): DSGVTQTPKHLITATGQRVTLRCSPRSGDLSVYWYQQSLDQGLQFLIQYYNGEERAKGNILERFSAQQFPDLHSELNLSSLELGDSALYFCASSVGLDTEAFFGQGTRLTVV.

This clone was observed a few times. The chain uses TRBV6-8 and TRBJ2-3, with 11 bases that match TRBD2. In germline, CDR1 is MNHGY, CDR2 SAAAGT. The CDR3 is made up of 16 amino acids. The junction had 9 bases not matched to a gene; V was cut back by 6 bases and J by 4 bases. This CDR3 reads CASSLTSGIMADTQYF. DNA of the CDR3: TGTGCCAGCAGCCTGACTAGCGGGATTATGGCAGATACGCAGTATTTT.